The clone carrying this T cell receptor (beta chain) was counted a single time. Its specificity is not known. The data originate from a study of CD8+ T cells in alopecia areata. About the study: Tofacitinib ran for 6 to 18 months before 6 months off drug. General study findings and limits: Lesional scalp, especially alopecia totalis/universalis, showed higher clonality than normal scalp. Patients showed less clear TCR sequence sharing than mice, possibly partly because of HLA diversity. Scalp sample sequencing also detects resident alphabeta T cells of normal skin.

Sequencing used cDNA as its template, made by extracting RNA and reverse transcribing it. The table came from immunoSEQ multiplex PCR; TCRdb's copy has only in-frame clones and leaves some out. The sample contains about 140,000 clones, roughly 64% of which appear only once. The CDR3 covers 13 residues. The germline V and J ends were trimmed by 0 bases and 12 bases, with 17 bases remaining between them. Germline-derived CDR1 and CDR2 are GTSNPN and SVGIG (reference sequence). The material sequenced was CD4+ T cells sorted from blood, taken at week 0. The chain is built from TRBV30 and TRBJ1-1; tentative D call: TRBD1 (5 bases). The receptor was isolated from a human donor with alopecia areata. CDR3 amino acids: CAWSVSPRGKSFF. CDR3 sequence (DNA): TGTGCCTGGAGTGTATCGCCACGGGGGAAATCTTTCTTT.